This entry describes one TCR beta chain. The data derive from a study of cytomegalovirus exposure and HLA in healthy donors. Across the study: The Caucasian-associated ancestry cluster held about 80% of some 420 genotyped donors.

CDR1 is MNHNS and CDR2 is SASEGT in the germline V gene. The CDR3 has 14 residues. After removal of 7 bases from V and 3 bases from J, the junction contained 9 bases not matched to a gene. PCR primers comprised 60 Vbeta and 13 Jbeta primers. TCRdb's copy holds only in-frame clones and misses some; the assay was immunoSEQ multiplex PCR. Among just over 80,000 clones listed, around 79% were seen once. The chain carries TRBV6-1 and TRBJ2-7; 7 bases are a match to TRBD2. This receptor was taken from a man between 18 and 35 years old in good health and CMV-seropositive. Sequencing used PBMCs. CDR3 protein: CASNLAVLRYEQYF. As DNA, the CDR3 is TGTGCCAGCAACCTAGCGGTCCTCCGCTACGAGCAGTACTTC.